Listed below are T cell receptor beta chains from one sample, sequenced in a study of control samples from healthy donors and cancer patients. The method was immunoSEQ multiplex PCR; TCRdb's version includes in-frame clones alone and lacks a portion of them. The data show about 120,000 clones, about 91% seen once. Sequenced sample: blood. Source of these receptors: a man in his forties in good health. The conserved cysteine and the conserved F or W are not part of the CDR3 here. Not all rows give a size; the values are once, few, many and, for expanded clones, a class.

V gene	CDR3 length	J gene	clone size	CDR3 protein
TRBV7-9	12	TRBJ1-2	-	ASTYRGGHYGYT
TRBV6-6	12	TRBJ2-7	-	ASSYQDSSYEQY
TRBV5-6	11	TRBJ1-1	-	ASSLGGVLEAF
TRBV24-1	10	TRBJ2-1	-	ATSDSTVTQF
TRBV5-6	9	TRBJ2-7	-	ASSSGWEQY
TRBV5-6	13	TRBJ2-4	-	ASSWEGVAKNIQY
TRBV4-2	16	TRBJ2-3	-	ASSQNPGIAGVTDTQY
TRBV5-4	13	TRBJ2-3	-	ASSPSGRGTDTQY
TRBV18	12	TRBJ2-3	-	ASSQTSGTDTQY
TRBV20-1	10	TRBJ1-2	-	SASEGAYGYT
TRBV27	11	TRBJ2-7	-	ASSQGSSYEQY
TRBV24-1	13	TRBJ2-5	-	ATSDSRGRQETQY
TRBV5-8	12	TRBJ2-7	-	ATTRGGAVYEQY
TRBV6-5	13	TRBJ2-7	-	ASSKPGQGAYEQY
TRBV12-3/TRBV12-4	11	TRBJ2-1	-	ASSFGGNNEQF
TRBV6-5	11	TRBJ1-1	-	ASSYSGTAEAF
TRBV30	9	TRBJ2-7	once	AWSTGYEQY
TRBV13	13	TRBJ2-3	-	ASSTAGGYTDTQY
TRBV19	13	TRBJ2-7	-	ASTPTHRGQGEQY
TRBV10-2	16	TRBJ1-1	-	ASRGGLMVRSMNTEAF
TRBV5-1	14	TRBJ2-2	-	ASSYPGDSITGELF
TRBV10-2	12	TRBJ2-7	-	ASSSWRESYEQY
TRBV29-1	9	TRBJ1-1	-	SSWTGTEAF
TRBV7-6	14	TRBJ2-3	once	ASSQFRDSITDTQY
TRBV27	12	TRBJ2-2	-	ASATGPNTGELF